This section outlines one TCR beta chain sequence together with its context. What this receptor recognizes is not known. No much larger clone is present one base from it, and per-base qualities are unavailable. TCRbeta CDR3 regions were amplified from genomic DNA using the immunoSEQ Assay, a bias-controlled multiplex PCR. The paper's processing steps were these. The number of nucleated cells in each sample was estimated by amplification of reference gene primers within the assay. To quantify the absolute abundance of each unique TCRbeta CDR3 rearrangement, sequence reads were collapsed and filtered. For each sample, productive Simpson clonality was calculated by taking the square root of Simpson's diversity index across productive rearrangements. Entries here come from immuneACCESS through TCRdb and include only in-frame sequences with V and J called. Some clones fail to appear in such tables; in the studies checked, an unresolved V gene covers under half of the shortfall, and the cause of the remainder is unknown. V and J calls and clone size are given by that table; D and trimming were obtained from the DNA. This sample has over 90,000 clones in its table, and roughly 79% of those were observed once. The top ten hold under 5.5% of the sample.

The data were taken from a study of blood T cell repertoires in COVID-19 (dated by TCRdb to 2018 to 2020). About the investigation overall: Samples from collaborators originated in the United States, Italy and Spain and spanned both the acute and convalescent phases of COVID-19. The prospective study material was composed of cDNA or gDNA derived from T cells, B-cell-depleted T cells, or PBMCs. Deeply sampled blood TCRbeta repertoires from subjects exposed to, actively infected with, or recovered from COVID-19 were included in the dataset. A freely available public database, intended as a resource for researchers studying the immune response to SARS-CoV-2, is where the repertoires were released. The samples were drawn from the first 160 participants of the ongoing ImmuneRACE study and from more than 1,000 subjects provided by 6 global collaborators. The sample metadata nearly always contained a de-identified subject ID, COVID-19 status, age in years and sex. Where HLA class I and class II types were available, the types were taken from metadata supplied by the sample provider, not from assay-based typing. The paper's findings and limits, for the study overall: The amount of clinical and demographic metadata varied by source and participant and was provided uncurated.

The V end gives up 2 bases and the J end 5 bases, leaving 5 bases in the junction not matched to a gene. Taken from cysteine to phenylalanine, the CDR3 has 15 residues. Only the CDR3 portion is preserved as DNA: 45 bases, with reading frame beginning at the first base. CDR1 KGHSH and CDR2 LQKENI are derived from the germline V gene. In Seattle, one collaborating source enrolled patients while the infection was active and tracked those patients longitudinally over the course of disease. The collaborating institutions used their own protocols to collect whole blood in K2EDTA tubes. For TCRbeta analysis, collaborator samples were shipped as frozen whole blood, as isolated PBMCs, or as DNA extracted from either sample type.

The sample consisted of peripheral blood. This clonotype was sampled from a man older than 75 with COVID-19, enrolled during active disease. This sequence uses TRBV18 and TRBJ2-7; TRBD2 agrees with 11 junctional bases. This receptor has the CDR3 CASSPTLAGEDEQYF. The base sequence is TGTGCCAGCTCACCAACACTAGCGGGAGAGGACGAGCAGTACTTC.